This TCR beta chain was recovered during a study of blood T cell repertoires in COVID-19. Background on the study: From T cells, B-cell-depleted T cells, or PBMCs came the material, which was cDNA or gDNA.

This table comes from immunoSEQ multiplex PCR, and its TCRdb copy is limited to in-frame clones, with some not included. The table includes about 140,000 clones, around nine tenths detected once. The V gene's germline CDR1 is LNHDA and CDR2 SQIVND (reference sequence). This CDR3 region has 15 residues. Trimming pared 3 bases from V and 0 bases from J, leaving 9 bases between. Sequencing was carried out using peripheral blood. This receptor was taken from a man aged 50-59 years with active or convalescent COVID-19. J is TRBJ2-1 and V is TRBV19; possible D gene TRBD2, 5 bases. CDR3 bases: TGTGCCAGTAGTATCCGGGGAAGCTCCTACAATGAGCAGTTCTTC. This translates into CASSIRGSSYNEQFF.